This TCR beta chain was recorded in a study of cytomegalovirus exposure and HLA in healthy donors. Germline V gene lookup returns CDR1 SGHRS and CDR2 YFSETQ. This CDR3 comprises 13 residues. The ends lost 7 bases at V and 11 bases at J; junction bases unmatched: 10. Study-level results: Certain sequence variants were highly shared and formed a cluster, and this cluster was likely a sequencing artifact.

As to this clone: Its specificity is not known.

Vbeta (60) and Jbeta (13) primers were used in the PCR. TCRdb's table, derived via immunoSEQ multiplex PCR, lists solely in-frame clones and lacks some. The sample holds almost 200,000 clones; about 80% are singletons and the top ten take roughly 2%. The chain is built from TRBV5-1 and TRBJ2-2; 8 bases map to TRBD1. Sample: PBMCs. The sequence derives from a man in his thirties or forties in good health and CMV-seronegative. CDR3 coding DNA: TGCGCCAGCGTTGGACAGGGCTACTCCGAGCTGTTTTTT. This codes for CASVGQGYSELFF.